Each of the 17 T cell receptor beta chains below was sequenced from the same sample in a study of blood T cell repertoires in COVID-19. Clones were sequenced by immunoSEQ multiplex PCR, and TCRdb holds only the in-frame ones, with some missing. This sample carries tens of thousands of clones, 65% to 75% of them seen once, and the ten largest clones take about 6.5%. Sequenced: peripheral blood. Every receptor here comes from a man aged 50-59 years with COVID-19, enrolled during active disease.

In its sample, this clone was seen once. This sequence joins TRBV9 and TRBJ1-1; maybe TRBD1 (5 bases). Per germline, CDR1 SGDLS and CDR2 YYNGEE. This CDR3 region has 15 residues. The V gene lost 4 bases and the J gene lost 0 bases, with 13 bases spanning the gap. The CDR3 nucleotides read TGTGCCAGCAGCCCAGACCCCAGGGTGAACACTGAAGCTTTCTTT. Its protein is CASSPDPRVNTEAFF.

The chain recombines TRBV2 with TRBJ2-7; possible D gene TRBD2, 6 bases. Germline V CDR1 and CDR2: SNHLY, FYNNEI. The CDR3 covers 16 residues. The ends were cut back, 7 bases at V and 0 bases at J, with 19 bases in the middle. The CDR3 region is CASTPGRLLSSYEQYF. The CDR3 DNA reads TGTGCCAGCACTCCTGGGAGGCTTTTAAGCTCCTACGAGCAGTACTTC.

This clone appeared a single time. The CDR3 region is CASSVGQGGYGYTF. DNA for the CDR3: TGTGCCAGCAGCGTTGGACAGGGCGGGTATGGCTACACCTTC. The genes are TRBV5-6 and TRBJ1-2; 8 bases map to TRBD1. Germline lookup yields CDR1 SGHDT and CDR2 YYEEEE. CDR3 size: 14 residues. V lost 4 bases to trimming and J lost 5 bases; unmatched junction nucleotides: 7.

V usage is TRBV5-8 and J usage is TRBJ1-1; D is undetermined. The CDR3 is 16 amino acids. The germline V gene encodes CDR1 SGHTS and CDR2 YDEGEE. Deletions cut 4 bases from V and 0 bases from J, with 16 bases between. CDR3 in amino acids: CASSPPYSGVNTEAFF. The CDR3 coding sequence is TGTGCCAGCAGCCCCCCTTATTCCGGGGTGAACACTGAAGCTTTCTTT.

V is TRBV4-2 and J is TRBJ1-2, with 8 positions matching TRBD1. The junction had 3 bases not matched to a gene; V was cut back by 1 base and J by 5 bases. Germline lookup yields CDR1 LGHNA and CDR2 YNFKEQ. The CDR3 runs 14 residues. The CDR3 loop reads CASSQGTGTYGYTF. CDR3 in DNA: TGTGCCAGCAGCCAAGGGACAGGGACTTATGGCTACACCTTC.

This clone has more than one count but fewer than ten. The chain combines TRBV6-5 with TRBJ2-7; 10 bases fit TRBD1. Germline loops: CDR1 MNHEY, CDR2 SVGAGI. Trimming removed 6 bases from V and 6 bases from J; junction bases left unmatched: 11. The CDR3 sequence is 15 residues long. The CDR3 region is CASRLSGTGVSEQYF. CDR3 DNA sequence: TGTGCCAGCAGGCTCTCCGGGACAGGGGTGTCCGAGCAGTACTTC.

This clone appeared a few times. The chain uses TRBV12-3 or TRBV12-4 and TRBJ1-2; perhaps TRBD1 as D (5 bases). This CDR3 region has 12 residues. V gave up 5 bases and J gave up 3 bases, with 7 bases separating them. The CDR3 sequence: CASSARDYGYTF. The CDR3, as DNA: TGTGCCAGCAGTGCCAGGGACTATGGCTACACCTTC.

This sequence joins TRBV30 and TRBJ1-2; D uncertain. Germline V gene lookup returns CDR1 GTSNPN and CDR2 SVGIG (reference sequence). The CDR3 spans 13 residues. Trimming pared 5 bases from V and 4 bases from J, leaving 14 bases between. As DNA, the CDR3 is TGTGCCTGGGGAACCGGGTCCCCCTATGGCTACACCTTC. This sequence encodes CAWGTGSPYGYTF. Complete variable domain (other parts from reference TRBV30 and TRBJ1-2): SQTIHQWPATLVQPVGSPLSLECTVEGTSNPNLYWYRQAAGRGLQLLFYSVGIGQISSEVPQNLSASRPQDRQFILSSKKLLLSDSGFYLCAWGTGSPYGYTFGSGTRLTVV.

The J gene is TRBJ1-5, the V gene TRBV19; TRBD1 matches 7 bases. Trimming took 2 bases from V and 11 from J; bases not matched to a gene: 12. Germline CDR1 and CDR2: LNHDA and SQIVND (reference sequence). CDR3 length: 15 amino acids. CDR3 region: CASSIWTGADGTQHF. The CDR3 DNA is TGTGCCAGTAGTATATGGACAGGCGCTGATGGGACCCAGCATTTT.

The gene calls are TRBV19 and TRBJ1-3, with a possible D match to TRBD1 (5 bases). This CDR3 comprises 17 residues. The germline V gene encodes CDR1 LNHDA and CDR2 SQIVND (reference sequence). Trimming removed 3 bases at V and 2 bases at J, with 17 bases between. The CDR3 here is CASSIGATELTGNTIYF. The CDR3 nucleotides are TGTGCCAGTAGTATTGGGGCCACCGAGTTAACTGGAAACACCATATATTTT. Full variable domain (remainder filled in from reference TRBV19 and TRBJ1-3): DGGITQSPKYLFRKEGQNVTLSCEQNLNHDAMYWYRQDPGQGLRLIYYSQIVNDFQKGDIAEGYSVSREKKESFPLTVTSAQKNPTAFYLCASSIGATELTGNTIYFGEGSWLTVV.

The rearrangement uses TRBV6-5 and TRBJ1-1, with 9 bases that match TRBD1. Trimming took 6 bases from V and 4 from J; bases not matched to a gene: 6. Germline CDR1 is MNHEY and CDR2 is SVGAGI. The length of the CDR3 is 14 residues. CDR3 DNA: TGTGCCAGCAGGGACAGGGGTCAGGGCACTGAAGCTTTCTTT. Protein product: CASRDRGQGTEAFF.

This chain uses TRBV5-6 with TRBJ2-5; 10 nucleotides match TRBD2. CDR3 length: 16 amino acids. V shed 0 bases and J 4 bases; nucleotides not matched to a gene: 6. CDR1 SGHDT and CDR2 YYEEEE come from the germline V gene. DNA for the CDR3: TGTGCCAGCAGCTTGGGGGGACTAGCGAGGCCAGAGACCCAGTACTTC. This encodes CASSLGGLARPETQYF.

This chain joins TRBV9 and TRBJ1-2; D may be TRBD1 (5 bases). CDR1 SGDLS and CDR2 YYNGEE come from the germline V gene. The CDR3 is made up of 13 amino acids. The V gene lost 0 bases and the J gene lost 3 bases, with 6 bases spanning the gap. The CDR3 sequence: CASSVGGDYGYTF. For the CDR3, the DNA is TGTGCCAGCAGCGTAGGGGGCGACTATGGCTACACCTTC. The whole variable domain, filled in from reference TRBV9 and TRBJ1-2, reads DSGVTQTPKHLITATGQRVTLRCSPRSGDLSVYWYQQSLDQGLQFLIQYYNGEERAKGNILERFSAQQFPDLHSELNLSSLELGDSALYFCASSVGGDYGYTFGSGTRLTVV.

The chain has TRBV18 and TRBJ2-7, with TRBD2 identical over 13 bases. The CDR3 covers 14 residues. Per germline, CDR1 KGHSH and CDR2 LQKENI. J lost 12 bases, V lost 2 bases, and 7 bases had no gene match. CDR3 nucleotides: TGTGCCAGCTCACCATGGACTAGCGGGAGACCCCCGTACTTC. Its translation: CASSPWTSGRPPYF.

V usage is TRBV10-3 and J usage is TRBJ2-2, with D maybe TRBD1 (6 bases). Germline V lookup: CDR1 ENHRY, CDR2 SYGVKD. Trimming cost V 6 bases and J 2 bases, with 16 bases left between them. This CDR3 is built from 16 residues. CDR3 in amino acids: CAIRKGDRSNTGELFF. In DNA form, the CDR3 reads TGTGCCATCAGAAAGGGAGACAGGTCCAACACCGGGGAGCTGTTTTTT.

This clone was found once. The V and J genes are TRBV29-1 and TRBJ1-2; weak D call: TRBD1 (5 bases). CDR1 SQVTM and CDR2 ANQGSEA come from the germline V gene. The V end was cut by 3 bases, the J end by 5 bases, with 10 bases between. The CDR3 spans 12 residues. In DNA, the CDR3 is TGCAGCGTTGACGGGGGGAAATATGGCTACACCTTC. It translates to CSVDGGKYGYTF.

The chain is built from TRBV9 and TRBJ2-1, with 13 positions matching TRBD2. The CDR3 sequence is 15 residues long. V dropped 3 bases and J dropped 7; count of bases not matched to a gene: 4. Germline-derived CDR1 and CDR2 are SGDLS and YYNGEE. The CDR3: CASSAAGLAGNEQFF. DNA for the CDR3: TGTGCCAGCAGCGCCGCGGGACTAGCGGGAAATGAGCAGTTCTTC.